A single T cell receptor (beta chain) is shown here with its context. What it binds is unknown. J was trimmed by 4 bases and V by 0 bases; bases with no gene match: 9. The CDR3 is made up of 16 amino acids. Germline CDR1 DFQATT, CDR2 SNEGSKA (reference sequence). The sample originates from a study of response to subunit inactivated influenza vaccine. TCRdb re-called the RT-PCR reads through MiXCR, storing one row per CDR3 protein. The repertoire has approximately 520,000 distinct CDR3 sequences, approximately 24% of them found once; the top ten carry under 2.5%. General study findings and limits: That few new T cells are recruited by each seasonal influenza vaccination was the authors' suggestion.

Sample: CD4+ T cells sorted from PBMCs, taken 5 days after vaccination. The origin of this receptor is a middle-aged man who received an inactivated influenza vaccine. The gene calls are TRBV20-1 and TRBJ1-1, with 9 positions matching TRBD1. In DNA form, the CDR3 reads TGCAGTGCTAGAGATTCCGGGACAGGGAGGGGCACTGAAGCTTTCTTT. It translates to CSARDSGTGRGTEAFF.